These T cell receptor beta chains were read from a single sample in a study of cytomegalovirus exposure and HLA in healthy donors. Libraries were prepared by immunoSEQ multiplex PCR; TCRdb keeps only in-frame clonotypes and omits some of them. Here the sample spans about 89,000 clones, around 85% being singletons. The sample comprised PBMCs. The receptors shown here come from a man aged 35 to 55 in good health and CMV-seropositive. CDR3s include the opening cysteine and the closing phenylalanine or tryptophan. The D gene is left open where the match is weak. Clone size is stated in some rows and not others, as once, few, many or a class when expanded.

>TRBJ2-1|NA|TRBV5-1|NA
CASSLEARAYEQFF
TGCGCCAGCAGCTTAGAGGCCAGGGCCTATGAGCAGTTCTTC
>TRBJ1-5|NA|TRBV6-6|NA
CASSLERSSNQPQHF
TGTGCCAGCAGCTTAGAACGAAGTAGCAATCAGCCCCAGCATTTT
>TRBJ1-2|NA|TRBV15|NA
CATSEERNYGYTF
TGTGCCACCAGCGAGGAACGGAACTATGGCTACACCTTC
>TRBJ1-2|NA|TRBV29-1|NA
CSVPRPLAYGYTF
TGCAGCGTCCCCAGGCCGCTAGCTTATGGCTACACCTTC
>TRBJ2-7|once|TRBV6-5|NA
CASRGPGEQYF
TGTGCCAGCAGGGGGCCTGGCGAGCAGTACTTC
>TRBJ1-5|NA|TRBV6-6|NA
CASTPLWGGGPQHF
TGTGCCAGCACTCCATTGTGGGGGGGAGGGCCCCAGCATTTT
>TRBJ1-2|NA|TRBV6-4|TRBD1
CASSETGGNYGYTF
TGTGCCAGCAGTGAGACAGGGGGGAACTATGGCTACACCTTC
>TRBJ1-2|NA|TRBV9|NA
CASSVVRGDYGYTF
TGTGCCAGCAGCGTAGTCAGGGGCGACTATGGCTACACCTTC
>TRBJ2-1|NA|TRBV15|TRBD2
CATSRVVAGVGEQFF
TGTGCCACCAGCAGAGTTGTAGCGGGAGTGGGTGAGCAGTTCTTC
>TRBJ2-3|NA|TRBV15|NA
CATSRYPGPTDTQYF
TGTGCCACCAGCAGATACCCAGGGCCCACAGATACGCAGTATTTT
>TRBJ2-7|NA|TRBV20-1|TRBD1
CSASRDRGLYF
TGCAGTGCTAGCCGGGACAGGGGGTTGTACTTC
>TRBJ2-3|few|TRBV9|TRBD2
CASSVQHRLAGEEDTQYF
TGTGCCAGCAGCGTTCAACATCGACTAGCGGGAGAAGAAGATACGCAGTATTTT
>TRBJ2-3|NA|TRBV7-3|NA
CASSLRGPGDTQYF
TGTGCCAGCAGCTTGCGTGGCCCGGGAGATACGCAGTATTTT
>TRBJ2-1|NA|TRBV27|TRBD2
CASSPPGTSGVNNEQFF
TGTGCCAGCAGTCCCCCCGGGACTAGCGGGGTGAACAATGAGCAGTTCTTC
>TRBJ1-5|NA|TRBV12-5|NA
CASGLVLGGGSNQPQHF
TGTGCTAGTGGTTTGGTACTAGGTGGGGGGAGCAATCAGCCCCAGCATTTT
>TRBJ2-1|NA|TRBV10-3|NA
CAISESGNNEQFF
TGTGCCATCAGTGAGTCGGGCAACAATGAGCAGTTCTTC
>TRBJ2-1|once|TRBV18|TRBD1
CASSLDRVLFF
TGTGCCAGCTCACTCGACAGGGTGTTATTCTTC
>TRBJ1-3|NA|TRBV15|NA
CATSSPTGSGNTIYF
TGTGCCACCAGCAGTCCCACAGGGTCTGGAAACACCATATATTTT
>TRBJ2-3|NA|TRBV2|NA
CASYEGGADTQYF
TGTGCCAGCTACGAGGGTGGCGCAGATACGCAGTATTTT
>TRBJ2-7|NA|TRBV6-1|NA
CASSQGHTYEQYF
TGTGCCAGCAGCCAAGGACATACCTACGAGCAGTACTTC
>TRBJ1-5|NA|TRBV5-8|TRBD1
CASSPTGGLEPQHF
TGTGCCAGCAGCCCTACAGGGGGCCTGGAGCCCCAGCATTTT
>TRBJ2-1|NA|TRBV7-3|TRBD2
CASSLIPGGAYNEQFF
TGTGCCAGCAGCTTAATACCGGGGGGTGCCTACAATGAGCAGTTCTTC
>TRBJ2-5|once|TRBV4-1|TRBD1
CASSQDRDSQETQYF
TGCGCCAGCAGCCAAGATCGGGACAGCCAAGAGACCCAGTACTTC
>TRBJ2-5|NA|TRBV9|TRBD2
CASSPGLAGLRTQYF
TGTGCCAGCAGCCCGGGACTAGCGGGATTAAGGACCCAGTACTTC
>TRBJ2-5|NA|TRBV6-1|TRBD2
CASLTSGGAETQYF
TGTGCCAGCCTTACTAGCGGGGGGGCAGAGACCCAGTACTTC
>TRBJ2-7|NA|TRBV25-1|TRBD1
CASSDFRTGGKDEQYF
TGTGCCAGCAGTGATTTCCGGACAGGGGGCAAGGACGAGCAGTACTTC
>TRBJ2-3|NA|TRBV9|NA
CASSAGSDVHTDTQYF
TGTGCCAGCAGCGCAGGTTCCGATGTCCACACAGATACGCAGTATTTT
>TRBJ2-2|NA|TRBV4-1|NA
CASSQDPDRRTNTGELFF
TGCGCCAGCAGCCAAGACCCCGACAGGCGTACGAACACCGGGGAGCTGTTTTTT
>TRBJ1-4|NA|TRBV2|TRBD1
CASSPTGTVNEKLFF
TGTGCCAGCAGCCCCACCGGGACAGTAAATGAAAAACTGTTTTTT
>TRBJ2-3|NA|TRBV7-2|TRBD2
CASSLAATSGSTDTQYF
TGTGCCAGCAGCTTAGCCGCGACTAGCGGTTCCACAGATACGCAGTATTTT
>TRBJ2-2|NA|TRBV27|TRBD2
CASSLRRTSGNTGELFF
TGTGCCAGCAGTTTAAGGAGGACTAGCGGGAACACCGGGGAGCTGTTTTTT
>TRBJ1-5|NA|TRBV9|TRBD1
CASSFTGDQPQHF
TGTGCCAGCAGCTTTACAGGGGATCAGCCCCAGCATTTT
>TRBJ1-2|NA|TRBV7-6|TRBD1
CASSLEGAEGYTF
TGTGCCAGCAGCTTAGAGGGGGCGGAAGGCTACACCTTC
>TRBJ2-2|few|TRBV19|NA
CASNALQGGWTGELFF
TGTGCCAGTAATGCTCTCCAGGGGGGTTGGACCGGGGAGCTGTTTTTT
>TRBJ1-5|NA|TRBV7-9|NA
CASSADTSNQPQHF
TGTGCCAGCAGCGCAGACACTAGCAATCAGCCCCAGCATTTT
>TRBJ1-2|NA|TRBV19|TRBD1
CASSRTQGANGYTF
TGTGCCAGTTCCCGGACCCAGGGGGCAAATGGCTACACCTTC
>TRBJ1-1|NA|TRBV5-1|TRBD1
CASSLEGAGGVNTEAFF
TGCGCCAGCAGCTTGGAGGGGGCGGGGGGAGTGAACACTGAAGCTTTCTTT
>TRBJ1-2|few|TRBV5-6|NA
CASSLAAVKRNGYTF
TGTGCCAGCAGCTTGGCCGCGGTGAAAAGGAATGGCTACACCTTC
>TRBJ1-4|NA|TRBV7-8|NA
CASSLGEATNEKLFF
TGTGCCAGCAGCTTAGGGGAGGCAACTAATGAAAAACTGTTTTTT
>TRBJ2-2|NA|TRBV4-2|TRBD2
CASSQEVDLAVRAGELFF
TGTGCCAGCAGCCAAGAAGTGGATCTAGCGGTTAGGGCCGGGGAGCTGTTTTTT
>TRBJ2-7|NA|TRBV27|TRBD2
CASSVRGGLAGVLLGYEQYF
TGTGCCAGCAGTGTTAGGGGTGGGCTAGCGGGAGTTCTTCTTGGCTACGAGCAGTACTTC
>TRBJ1-2|NA|TRBV19|TRBD1
CASSIGGTGGRYGYTF
TGTGCCAGTAGTATAGGGGGTACAGGGGGACGGTATGGCTACACCTTC
>TRBJ1-2|NA|TRBV7-9|NA
CASSSRQAYYGYTF
TGTGCCAGCAGCTCGCGACAGGCCTACTATGGCTACACCTTC
>TRBJ1-5|NA|TRBV5-3|TRBD1
CARPKGQGMWQPQHF
TGTGCCAGGCCGAAGGGACAGGGGATGTGGCAGCCCCAGCATTTT
>TRBJ2-2|NA|TRBV11-3|NA
CASSSSQPRGTGELFF
TGTGCCAGCAGCTCCTCGCAGCCCCGAGGCACCGGGGAGCTGTTTTTT
>TRBJ2-5|few|TRBV7-9|NA
CASSLAGGRETQYF
TGTGCCAGCAGCTTAGCGGGGGGGCGAGAGACCCAGTACTTC
>TRBJ2-1|NA|TRBV7-8|TRBD2
CASSSGLAGVNEQFF
TGTGCCAGCAGCTCGGGACTAGCGGGAGTTAATGAGCAGTTCTTC
>TRBJ1-1|NA|TRBV5-1|TRBD1
CASSKGTGGANTEAFF
TGCGCCAGCAGCAAAGGGACAGGGGGTGCAAACACTGAAGCTTTCTTT
>TRBJ2-7|NA|TRBV10-1|TRBD2
CASTSLGTSGRNEQYF
TGCGCCAGCACTAGCCTAGGGACTAGCGGGAGGAACGAGCAGTACTTC
>TRBJ2-5|NA|TRBV2|TRBD1
CASLRQGTGRVETQYF
TGTGCCAGCCTACGACAGGGGACAGGGAGGGTGGAGACCCAGTACTTC
>TRBJ2-3|NA|TRBV4-1|TRBD1
CASSQALGQGKDTQYF
TGCGCCAGCAGCCAAGCTTTGGGACAGGGGAAAGATACGCAGTATTTT
>TRBJ2-5|NA|TRBV5-8|NA
CASSLYIQETQYF
TGTGCCAGCAGCTTGTATATCCAAGAGACCCAGTACTTC
>TRBJ2-7|NA|TRBV5-4|TRBD2
CASSLAGGGSYEQYF
TGTGCCAGCAGTCTAGCGGGAGGGGGTTCCTACGAGCAGTACTTC
>TRBJ2-5|NA|TRBV7-9|NA
CASSLWSRVGETQYF
TGTGCCAGCAGCTTATGGTCCCGGGTTGGAGAGACCCAGTACTTC
>TRBJ1-4|NA|TRBV5-1|TRBD1
CASSLNHGTAIEKLFF
TGCGCCAGCAGCTTGAATCACGGGACAGCCATTGAAAAACTGTTTTTT
>TRBJ2-1|NA|TRBV5-1|NA
CASSPKLGGSYNEQFF
TGCGCCAGCAGCCCGAAACTTGGAGGGTCCTACAATGAGCAGTTCTTC